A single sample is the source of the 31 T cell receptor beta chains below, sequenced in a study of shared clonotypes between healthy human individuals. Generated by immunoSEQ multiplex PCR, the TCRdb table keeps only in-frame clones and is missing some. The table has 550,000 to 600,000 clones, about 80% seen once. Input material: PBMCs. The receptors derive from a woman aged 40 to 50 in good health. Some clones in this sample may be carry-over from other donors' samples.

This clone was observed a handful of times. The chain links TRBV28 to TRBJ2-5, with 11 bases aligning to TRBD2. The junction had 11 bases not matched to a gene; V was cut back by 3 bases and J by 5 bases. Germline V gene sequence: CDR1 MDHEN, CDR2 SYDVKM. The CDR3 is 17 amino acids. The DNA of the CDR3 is TGTGCCAGCAGTTTGGCCCGACTAGCGGGAACCTTGGAGACCCAGTACTTC. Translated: CASSLARLAGTLETQYF.

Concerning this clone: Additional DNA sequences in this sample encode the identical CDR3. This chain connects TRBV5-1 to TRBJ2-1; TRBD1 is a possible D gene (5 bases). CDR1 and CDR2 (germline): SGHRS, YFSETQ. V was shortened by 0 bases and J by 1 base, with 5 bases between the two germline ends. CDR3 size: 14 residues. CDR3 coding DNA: TGCGCCAGCAGCTTGGCAGGGTCCTACAATGAGCAGTTCTTC. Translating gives CASSLAGSYNEQFF.

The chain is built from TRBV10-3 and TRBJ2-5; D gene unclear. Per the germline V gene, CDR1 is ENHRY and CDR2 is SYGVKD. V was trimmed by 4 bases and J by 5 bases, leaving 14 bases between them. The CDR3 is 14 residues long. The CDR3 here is CAISATLSDETQYF. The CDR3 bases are TGTGCCATCAGTGCTACGCTCAGCGACGAGACCCAGTACTTC.

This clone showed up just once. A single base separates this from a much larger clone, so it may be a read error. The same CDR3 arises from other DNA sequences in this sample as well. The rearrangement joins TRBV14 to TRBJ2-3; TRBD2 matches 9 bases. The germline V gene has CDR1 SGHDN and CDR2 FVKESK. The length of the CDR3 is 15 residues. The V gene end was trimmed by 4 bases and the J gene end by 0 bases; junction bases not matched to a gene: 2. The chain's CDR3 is CASSRTSGSTDTQYF. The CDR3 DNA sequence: TGTGCCAGCAGCCGCACTAGCGGGAGCACAGATACGCAGTATTTT.

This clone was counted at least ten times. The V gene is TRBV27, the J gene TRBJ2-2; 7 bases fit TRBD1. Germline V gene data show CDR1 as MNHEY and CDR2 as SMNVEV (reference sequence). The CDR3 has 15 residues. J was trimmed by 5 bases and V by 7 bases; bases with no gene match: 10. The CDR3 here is CASNLRGPRTGELFF. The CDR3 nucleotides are TGTGCCAGCAACCTGAGGGGGCCTCGAACCGGGGAGCTGTTTTTT.

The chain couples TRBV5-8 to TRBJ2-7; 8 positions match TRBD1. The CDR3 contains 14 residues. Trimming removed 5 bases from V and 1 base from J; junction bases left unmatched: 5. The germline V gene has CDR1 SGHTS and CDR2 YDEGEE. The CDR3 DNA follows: TGTGCCAGCAGTTCCGGGACAGGTTCCTACGAGCAGTACTTC. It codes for CASSSGTGSYEQYF.

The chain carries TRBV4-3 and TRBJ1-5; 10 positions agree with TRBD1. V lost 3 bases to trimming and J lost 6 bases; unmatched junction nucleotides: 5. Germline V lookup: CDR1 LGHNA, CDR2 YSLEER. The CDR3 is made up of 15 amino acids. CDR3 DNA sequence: TGCGCCAGCAGCCAGGACAGGGGGTTGGGTCAGCCCCAGCATTTT. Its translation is CASSQDRGLGQPQHF.

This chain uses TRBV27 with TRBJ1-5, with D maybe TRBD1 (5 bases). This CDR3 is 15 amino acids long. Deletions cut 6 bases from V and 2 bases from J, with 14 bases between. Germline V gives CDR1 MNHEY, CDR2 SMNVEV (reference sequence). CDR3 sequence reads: CASREGQLGNQPQHF. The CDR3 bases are TGTGCCAGCAGGGAGGGGCAGCTTGGCAATCAGCCCCAGCATTTT.

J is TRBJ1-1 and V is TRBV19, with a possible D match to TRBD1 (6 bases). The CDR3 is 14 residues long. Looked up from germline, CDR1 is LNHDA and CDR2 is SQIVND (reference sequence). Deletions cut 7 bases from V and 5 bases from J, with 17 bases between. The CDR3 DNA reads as TGTGCCAGTAACCCGACAGGAGGGGGTACTGAAGCTTTCTTT. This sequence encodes CASNPTGGGTEAFF.

The CDR3 DNA reads as TGTGCCACCAGAGGGAGGGGGCGGACTAATGAAAAACTGTTTTTT. This encodes CATRGRGRTNEKLFF. This rearrangement joins TRBV28 to TRBJ1-4; 7 nucleotides line up with TRBD1. The CDR3 runs 15 residues. Per germline, CDR1 MDHEN and CDR2 SYDVKM. Unmatched junction bases numbered 10, after V lost 10 bases and J lost 2 bases.

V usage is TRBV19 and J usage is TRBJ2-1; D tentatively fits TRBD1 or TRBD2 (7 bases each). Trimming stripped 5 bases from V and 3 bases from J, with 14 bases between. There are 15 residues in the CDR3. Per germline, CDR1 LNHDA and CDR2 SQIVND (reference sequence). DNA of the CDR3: TGTGCCAGTAGTCGAGCGGGACAGCTCTACAATGAGCAGTTCTTC. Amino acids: CASSRAGQLYNEQFF.

CDR3 amino acids: CASSQVAGGVGETQYF. The CDR3 bases are TGCGCCAGCAGCCAGGTTGCAGGGGGCGTCGGAGAGACCCAGTACTTC. The J gene is TRBJ2-5, the V gene TRBV4-3, with 8 bases aligning to TRBD1. Germline CDR1 LGHNA, CDR2 YSLEER. The V gene end was trimmed by 3 bases and the J gene end by 4 bases; junction bases not matched to a gene: 10. The CDR3 runs to 16 residues.

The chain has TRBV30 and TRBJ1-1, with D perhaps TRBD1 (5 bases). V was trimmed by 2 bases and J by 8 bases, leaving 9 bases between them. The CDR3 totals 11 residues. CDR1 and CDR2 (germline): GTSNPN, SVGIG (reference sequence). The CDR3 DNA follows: TGTGCCTGGAGTCCACGGGGGGAAGCTTTCTTT. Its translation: CAWSPRGEAFF.

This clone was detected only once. The CDR3 DNA reads TGTGCCACCAGCAGGATTTCCCTGCGGACCTACGAGCAGTACTTC. It is translated as CATSRISLRTYEQYF. This chain uses TRBV15 with TRBJ2-5; D ambiguous. The DNA end is a closer match to TRBJ2-7, so the J assignment may be wrong. In germline, CDR1 is LNHNV, CDR2 YYDKDF (reference sequence). The CDR3 has 15 amino acids.

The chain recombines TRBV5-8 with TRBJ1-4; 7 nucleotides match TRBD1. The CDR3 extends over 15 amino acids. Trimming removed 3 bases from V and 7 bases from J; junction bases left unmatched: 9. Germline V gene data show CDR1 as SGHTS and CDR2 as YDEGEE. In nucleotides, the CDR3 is TGTGCCAGCAGCTCAAAGACAGGGACGGGTGAAAAACTGTTTTTT. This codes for CASSSKTGTGEKLFF. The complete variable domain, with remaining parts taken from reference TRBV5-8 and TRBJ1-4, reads EAGVTQSPTHLIKTRGQQATLRCSPISGHTSVYWYQQALGLGLQFLLWYDEGEERNRGNFPPRFSGRQFPNYSSELNVNALELEDSALYLCASSSKTGTGEKLFFGSGTQLSVL.

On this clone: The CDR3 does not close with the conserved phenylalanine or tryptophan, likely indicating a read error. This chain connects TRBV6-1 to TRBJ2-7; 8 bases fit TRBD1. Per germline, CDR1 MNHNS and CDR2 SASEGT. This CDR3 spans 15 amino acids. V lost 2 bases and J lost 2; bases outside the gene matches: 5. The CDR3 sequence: CASSEQGTGAYEQYL. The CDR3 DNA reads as TGTGCCAGCAGTGAACAGGGGACAGGTGCCTACGAGCAGTACCTC.

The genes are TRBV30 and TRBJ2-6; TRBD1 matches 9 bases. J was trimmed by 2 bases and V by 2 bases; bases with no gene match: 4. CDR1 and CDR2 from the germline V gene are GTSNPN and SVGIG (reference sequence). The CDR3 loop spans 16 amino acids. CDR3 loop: CAWSQDRGPGANVLTF. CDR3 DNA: TGTGCCTGGAGTCAGGACAGGGGCCCTGGGGCCAACGTCCTGACTTTC. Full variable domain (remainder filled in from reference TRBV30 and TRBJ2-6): SQTIHQWPATLVQPVGSPLSLECTVEGTSNPNLYWYRQAAGRGLQLLFYSVGIGQISSEVPQNLSASRPQDRQFILSSKKLLLSDSGFYLCAWSQDRGPGANVLTFGAGSRLTVL.

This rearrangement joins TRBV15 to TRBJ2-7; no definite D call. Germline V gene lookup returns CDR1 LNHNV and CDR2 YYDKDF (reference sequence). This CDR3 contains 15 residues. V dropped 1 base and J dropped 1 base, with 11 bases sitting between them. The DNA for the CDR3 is TGTGCCACCAGCAGAGCTTCGACTGGATCCTACGAGCAGTACTTC. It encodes CATSRASTGSYEQYF.

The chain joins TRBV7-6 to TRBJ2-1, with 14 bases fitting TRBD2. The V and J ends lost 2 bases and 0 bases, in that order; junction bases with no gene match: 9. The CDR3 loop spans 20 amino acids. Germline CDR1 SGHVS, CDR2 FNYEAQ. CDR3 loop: CASSLTPGLAGVRSYNEQFF. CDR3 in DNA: TGTGCCAGCAGCTTAACCCCGGGACTAGCGGGAGTTCGCTCCTACAATGAGCAGTTCTTC.

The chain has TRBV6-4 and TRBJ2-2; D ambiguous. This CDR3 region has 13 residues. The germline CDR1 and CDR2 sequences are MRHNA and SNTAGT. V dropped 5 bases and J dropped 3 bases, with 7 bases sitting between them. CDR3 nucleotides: TGTGCCAGCAGTTCCCGGGACACCGGGGAGCTGTTTTTT. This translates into CASSSRDTGELFF.

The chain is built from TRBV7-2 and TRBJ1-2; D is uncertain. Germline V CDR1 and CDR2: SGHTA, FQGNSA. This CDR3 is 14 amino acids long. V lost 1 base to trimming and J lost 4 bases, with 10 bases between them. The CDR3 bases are TGTGCCAGCAGCTTAGACCCGATGATCTATGGCTACACCTTC. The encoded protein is CASSLDPMIYGYTF.

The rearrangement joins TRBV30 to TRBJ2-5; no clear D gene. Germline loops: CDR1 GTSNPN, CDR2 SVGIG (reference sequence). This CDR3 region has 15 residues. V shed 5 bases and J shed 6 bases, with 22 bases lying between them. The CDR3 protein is CAWGDLPLEAQTQYF. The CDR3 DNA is TGTGCCTGGGGTGACCTCCCCTTAGAGGCGCAGACCCAGTACTTC.

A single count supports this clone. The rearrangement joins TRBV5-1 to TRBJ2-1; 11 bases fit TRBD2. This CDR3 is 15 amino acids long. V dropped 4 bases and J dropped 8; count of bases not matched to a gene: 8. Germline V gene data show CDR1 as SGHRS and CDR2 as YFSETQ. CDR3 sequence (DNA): TGCGCCAGCAGCCTTTCCGGGACTAGCGGCGATGAGCAGTTCTTC. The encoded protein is CASSLSGTSGDEQFF.

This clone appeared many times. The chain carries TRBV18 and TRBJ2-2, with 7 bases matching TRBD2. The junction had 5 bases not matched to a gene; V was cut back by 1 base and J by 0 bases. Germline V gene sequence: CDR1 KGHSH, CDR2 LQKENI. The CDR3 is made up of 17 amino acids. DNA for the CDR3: TGTGCCAGCTCACCACGGGGGAGGGACTCGAACACCGGGGAGCTGTTTTTT. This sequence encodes CASSPRGRDSNTGELFF.

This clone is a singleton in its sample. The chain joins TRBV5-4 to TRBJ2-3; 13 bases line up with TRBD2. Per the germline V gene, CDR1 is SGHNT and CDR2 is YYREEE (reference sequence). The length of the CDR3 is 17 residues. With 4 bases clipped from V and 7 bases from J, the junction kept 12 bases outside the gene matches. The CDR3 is CASSPGLAGLSSNTQYF. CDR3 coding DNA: TGTGCCAGCAGCCCGGGACTAGCGGGACTATCCTCGAATACGCAGTATTTT.

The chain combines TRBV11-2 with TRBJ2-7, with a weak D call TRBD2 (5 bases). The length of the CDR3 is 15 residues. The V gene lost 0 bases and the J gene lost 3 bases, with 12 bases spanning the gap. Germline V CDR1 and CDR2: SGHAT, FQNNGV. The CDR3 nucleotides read TGTGCCAGCAGCTTAGAGACTGGGGAGAACTACGAGCAGTACTTC. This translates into CASSLETGENYEQYF.

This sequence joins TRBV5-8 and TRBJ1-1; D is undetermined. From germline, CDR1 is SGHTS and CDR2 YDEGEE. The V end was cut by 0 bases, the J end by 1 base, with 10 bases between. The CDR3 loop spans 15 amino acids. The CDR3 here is CASSLDGLGNTEAFF. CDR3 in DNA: TGTGCCAGCAGCTTGGATGGCTTAGGGAACACTGAAGCTTTCTTT.

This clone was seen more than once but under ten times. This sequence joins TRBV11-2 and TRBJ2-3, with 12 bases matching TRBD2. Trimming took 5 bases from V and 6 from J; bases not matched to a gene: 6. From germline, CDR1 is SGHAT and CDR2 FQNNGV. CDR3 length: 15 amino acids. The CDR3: CASSPPSGRVDTQYF. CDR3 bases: TGTGCCAGCAGCCCCCCTAGCGGGAGGGTGGATACGCAGTATTTT.

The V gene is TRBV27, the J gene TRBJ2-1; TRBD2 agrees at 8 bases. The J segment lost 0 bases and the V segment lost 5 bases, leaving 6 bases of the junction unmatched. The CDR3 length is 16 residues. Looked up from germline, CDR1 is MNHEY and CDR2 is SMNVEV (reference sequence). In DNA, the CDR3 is TGTGCCAGCAGTCCAATAGCGGGGCCCTCCTACAATGAGCAGTTCTTC. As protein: CASSPIAGPSYNEQFF.

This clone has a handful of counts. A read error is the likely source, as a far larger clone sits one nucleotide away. The CDR3 nucleotides read TGCGCCAGCAGCCAAGAGGCCATTAGCACAGATACGCAGTATTTT. This gives the protein CASSQEAISTDTQYF. The J gene is TRBJ2-3, the V gene TRBV4-3; unclear D gene. The CDR3 is 15 residues long. Germline V gene data show CDR1 as LGHNA and CDR2 as YSLEER. Trimming cost V 0 bases and J 0 bases, with 7 bases left between them.

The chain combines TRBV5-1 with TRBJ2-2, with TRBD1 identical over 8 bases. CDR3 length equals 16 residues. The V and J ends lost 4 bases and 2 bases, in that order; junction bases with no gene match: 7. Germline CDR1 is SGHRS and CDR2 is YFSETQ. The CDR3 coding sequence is TGCGCCAGCAGCCCCCTTCCAGGGGGCAACACCGGGGAGCTGTTTTTT. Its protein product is CASSPLPGGNTGELFF.